This T cell receptor (beta chain) was identified during a study of vaccination effects on CD4 cells after COVID-19. Of note for this clone: As yet, its antigen is unknown.

Some clones are missing from TCRdb's copy, which holds only in-frame ones; the method was immunoSEQ multiplex PCR. The table lists roughly 76,000 clones, about 70% of them singletons. Antigen-specific CD4+ T cells were expanded (with viral peptide pools) by the ViraFEST assay ahead of sequencing. After less than 11 days in culture, the CD4+ T cells were isolated. After two million PBMC were placed in each well, they were cultured with roughly 11 IU/ml IL-2 and 8 to 10 ug/ml peptides. Findings and limits, study-wide: Early post-infection timepoints were absent, and convalescent patients were few.

This CDR3 has 13 residues. The germline V gene encodes CDR1 SGDLS and CDR2 YYNGEE. Trimming took 4 bases from V and 5 from J, leaving 9 bases between them. The J gene is TRBJ2-2, the V gene TRBV9; no clear D. Sequenced material: CD4+ T cells from PBMCs cultured with HCoV-229E spike peptides, taken before COVID-19 vaccination. The origin of this receptor is a human donor who received a COVID-19 vaccine. CDR3 bases: TGTGCCAGCAGCTCTGACCGGACCGGGGAGCTGTTTTTT. Protein: CASSSDRTGELFF.